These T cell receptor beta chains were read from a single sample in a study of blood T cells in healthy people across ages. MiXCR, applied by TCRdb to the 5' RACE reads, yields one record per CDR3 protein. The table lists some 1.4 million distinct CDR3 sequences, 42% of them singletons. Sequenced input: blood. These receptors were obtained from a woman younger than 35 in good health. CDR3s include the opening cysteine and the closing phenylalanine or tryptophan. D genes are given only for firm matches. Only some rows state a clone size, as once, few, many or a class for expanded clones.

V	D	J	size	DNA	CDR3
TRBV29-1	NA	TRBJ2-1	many	TGCAGCGTTCCCAGGGACAATGAGCAGTTCTTC	CSVPRDNEQFF
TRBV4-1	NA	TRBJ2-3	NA	TGCGCCAGCAGTATCTTGCTCACAGATACGCAGTATTTT	CASSILLTDTQYF
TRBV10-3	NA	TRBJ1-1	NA	TGTGCCACCACTGGGGGCGCCGAGGGAGCTTTCTTT	CATTGGAEGAFF
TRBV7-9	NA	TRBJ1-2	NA	TGTGCCAGCAGCTTAGGAACGCAGGGTCTGTCCGGCTACACCTTC	CASSLGTQGLSGYTF
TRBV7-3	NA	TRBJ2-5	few	TGTGCCAGCAGCTCGGACGGGGGGCAGACCCAGTACTTC	CASSSDGGQTQYF
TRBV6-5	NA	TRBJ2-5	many	TGTGCCAGCAGTTACTCGGTCGACAGGAACCAAGAGACCCAGTACTTC	CASSYSVDRNQETQYF
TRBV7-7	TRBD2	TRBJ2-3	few	TGTGCCAGCAGCTTATCTGGGACTAGTGGAGATACGCAGTATTTT	CASSLSGTSGDTQYF
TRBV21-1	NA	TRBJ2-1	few	TGTGCCAGCAGCAACGATGCGGGGGAACCTTCCTACAATGAGCAGTTCTTC	CASSNDAGEPSYNEQFF
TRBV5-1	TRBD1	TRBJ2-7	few	TGCGCCAGCAGAATGGGACAGGGCTACGACGAGCAGTACTTC	CASRMGQGYDEQYF
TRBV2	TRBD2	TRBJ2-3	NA	TGTGCCAGCAGTGAAGGCCCAGCGGGGGGGCAAGATACGCAGTATTTT	CASSEGPAGGQDTQYF
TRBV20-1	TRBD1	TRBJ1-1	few	TGCAGTGCTCGGCTAGACAGGGAGACTGAAGCTTTCTTT	CSARLDRETEAFF
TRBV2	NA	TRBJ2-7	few	TGTGCCAGCAGTGATGGCCTTTCCTACGAGCAGTACTTC	CASSDGLSYEQYF
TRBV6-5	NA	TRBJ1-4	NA	TGTGCCAGCAGTTACTCGAGGCCAGACGAAAAACTGTTTTTT	CASSYSRPDEKLFF
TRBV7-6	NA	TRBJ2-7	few	TGTGCCAGCAGCGTAGGAGATGGGGTCCACGAGCAGTACTTC	CASSVGDGVHEQYF
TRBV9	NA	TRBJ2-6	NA	TGTGCCAGCAGCGTACTCAGGGCTTCAGGGGCCAACGTCCTGACTTTC	CASSVLRASGANVLTF
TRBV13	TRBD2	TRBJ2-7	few	TGTGCCAGCAGCTCATTTAGGACTAGCGGTTCCTACGAGCAGTACTTC	CASSSFRTSGSYEQYF
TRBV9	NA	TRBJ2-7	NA	TGTGCCAGCAGCGTAAGATCGACGGGGCGCGACGAGCAGTACTTC	CASSVRSTGRDEQYF
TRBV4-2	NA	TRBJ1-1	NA	TGTGCCAGCAGCGACTCAGGGCGGGGTGGGACTGAAGCTTTCTTT	CASSDSGRGGTEAFF
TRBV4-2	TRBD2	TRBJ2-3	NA	TGTGCCAGCAGCCTGATCTCTAGCGGGGGCCGCGGGAGGGTGACAGATACGCAGTATTTT	CASSLISSGGRGRVTDTQYF
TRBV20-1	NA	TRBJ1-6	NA	TGCAGTGCTAGGCCCGGGGTAGGGAATTCACCCCTCCACTTT	CSARPGVGNSPLHF
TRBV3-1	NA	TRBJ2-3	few	TGTGCCAGCAGCCAAGAGGCAGGGACCGCATGGATGGATACGCAGTATTTT	CASSQEAGTAWMDTQYF
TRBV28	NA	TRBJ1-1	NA	TGTGCCAGGAGCGGCAGGTGTACTTTGAACACTGAAGCTTTCTTT	CARSGRCTLNTEAFF
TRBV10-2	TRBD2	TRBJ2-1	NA	TGCGCCAGCAGTGAGTCGGGCGCGGGGGGCGGGAATGAGCAGTTCTTC	CASSESGAGGGNEQFF
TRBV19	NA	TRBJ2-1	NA	TGTGCCAGTAGTTATTCCAGCCCGGGCGACAATGAGCAGTTCTTC	CASSYSSPGDNEQFF
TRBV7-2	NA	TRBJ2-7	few	TGTGCCAGCAGCTTAAACGGAGCGGGCAAGCAGTACTTC	CASSLNGAGKQYF
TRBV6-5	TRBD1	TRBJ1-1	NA	TGTGCCAGCAGTTACTCGAGAGGGGGCTCCATGATGAGCACTGAAGCTTTCTTT	CASSYSRGGSMMSTEAFF
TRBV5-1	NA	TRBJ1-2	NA	TGCGCCAGCAGCAGAGGGGACATAGCTAACTATGGCTACACCTTC	CASSRGDIANYGYTF
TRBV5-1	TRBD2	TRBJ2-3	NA	TGCGCCAGCAGCACCCTGACTAGCGGAACAGATACGCAGTATTTT	CASSTLTSGTDTQYF
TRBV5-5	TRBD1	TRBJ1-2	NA	TGTGCCAGCAGCTTTGACAGGGGTGGCGGCTACACCTTC	CASSFDRGGGYTF
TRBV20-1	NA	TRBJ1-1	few	TGCAGTGCTAGTAGGGGGAACACTGAAGCTTTCTTT	CSASRGNTEAFF
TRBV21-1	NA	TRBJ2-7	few	TGTGCCACCGCTGTACCGACTTCCAGCTCCTACGAGCAGTACTTC	CATAVPTSSSYEQYF
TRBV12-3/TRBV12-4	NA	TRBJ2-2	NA	TGTGCCTTGCCACAAGAGAACACCGGGGAGCTGTTTTTT	CALPQENTGELFF
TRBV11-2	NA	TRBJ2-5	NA	TGTGCCAGCAGCTTAGGGGCTAGCAGAAAAGAGACCCAGTACTTC	CASSLGASRKETQYF